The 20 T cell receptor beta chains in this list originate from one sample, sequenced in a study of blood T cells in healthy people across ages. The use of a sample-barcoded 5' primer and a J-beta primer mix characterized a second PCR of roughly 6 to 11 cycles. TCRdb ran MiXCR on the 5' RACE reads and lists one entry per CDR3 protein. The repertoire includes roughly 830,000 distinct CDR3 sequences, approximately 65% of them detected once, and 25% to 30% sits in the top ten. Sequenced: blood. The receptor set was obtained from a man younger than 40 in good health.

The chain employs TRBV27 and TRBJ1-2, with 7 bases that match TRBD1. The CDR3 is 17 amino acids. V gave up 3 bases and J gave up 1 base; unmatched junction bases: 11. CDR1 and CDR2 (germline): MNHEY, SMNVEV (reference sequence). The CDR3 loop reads CASSFSAGGPLNYGYTF. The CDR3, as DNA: TGTGCCAGCAGTTTTTCGGCAGGGGGACCGCTTAACTATGGCTACACCTTC.

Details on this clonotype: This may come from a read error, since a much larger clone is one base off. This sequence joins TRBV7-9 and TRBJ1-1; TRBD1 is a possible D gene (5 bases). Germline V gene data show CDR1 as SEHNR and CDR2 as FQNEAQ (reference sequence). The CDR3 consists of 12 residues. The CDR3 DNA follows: TGTTCCAGCAGCTCGCCAGACAGAGAAGCTTTCTTT. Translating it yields CSSSSPDREAFF.

Written as DNA, the CDR3 is TGTGCCAGCAGCTTAACGTTGACTCCGCTCGCGGACAATGAGCAGTTCTTC. Translating it yields CASSLTLTPLADNEQFF. The chain couples TRBV7-3 to TRBJ2-1, with D uncertain. The CDR3 covers 17 residues. Trimming pared 0 bases from V and 5 bases from J, leaving 17 bases between. In germline, CDR1 is SGHTA, CDR2 FQGTGA.

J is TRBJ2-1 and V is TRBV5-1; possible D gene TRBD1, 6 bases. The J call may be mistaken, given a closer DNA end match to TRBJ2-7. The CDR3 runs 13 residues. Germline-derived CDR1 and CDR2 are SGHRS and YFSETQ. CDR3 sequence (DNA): TGCGCCAGCAGCTTGCAGGGGTACAATGAGCAGTACTTC. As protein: CASSLQGYNEQYF.

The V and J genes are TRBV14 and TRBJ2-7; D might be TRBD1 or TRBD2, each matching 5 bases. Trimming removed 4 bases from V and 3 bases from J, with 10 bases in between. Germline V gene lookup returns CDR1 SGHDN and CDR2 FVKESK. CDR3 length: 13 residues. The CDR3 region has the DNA TGTGCCAGCAGCCGGGGGATCCGCTACGAGCAGTACTTC. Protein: CASSRGIRYEQYF.

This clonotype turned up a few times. CDR3 in amino acids: CASSQDQGDRALSEQFF. The DNA for the CDR3 is TGCGCCAGCAGCCAAGATCAAGGGGACAGGGCCCTCTCTGAGCAGTTCTTC. The chain joins TRBV4-3 to TRBJ2-1; TRBD1 agrees at 9 bases. Germline trimming cut 0 bases from V and 9 bases from J; bases unmatched to any gene: 12. Germline V gene sequence: CDR1 LGHNA, CDR2 YSLEER. The CDR3 totals 17 residues.

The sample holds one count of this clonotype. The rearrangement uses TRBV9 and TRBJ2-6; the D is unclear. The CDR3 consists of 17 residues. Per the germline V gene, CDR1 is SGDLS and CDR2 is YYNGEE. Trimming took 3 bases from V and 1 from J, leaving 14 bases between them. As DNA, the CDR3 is TGTGCCAGCAGCGCCCGCAATGGAGTTTCTGGGGCCAACGTCCTGACTTTC. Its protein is CASSARNGVSGANVLTF.

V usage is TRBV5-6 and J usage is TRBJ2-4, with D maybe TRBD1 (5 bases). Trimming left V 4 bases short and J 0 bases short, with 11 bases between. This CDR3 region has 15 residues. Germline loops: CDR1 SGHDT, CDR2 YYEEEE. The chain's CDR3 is CASSPQDTAKNIQYF. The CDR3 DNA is TGTGCCAGCAGCCCACAGGATACAGCCAAAAACATTCAGTACTTC.

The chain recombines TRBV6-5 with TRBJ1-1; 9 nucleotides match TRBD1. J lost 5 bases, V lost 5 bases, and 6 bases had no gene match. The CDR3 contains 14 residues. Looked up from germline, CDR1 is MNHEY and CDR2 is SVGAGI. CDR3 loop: CASSQQGARTEAFF. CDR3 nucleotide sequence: TGTGCCAGCAGTCAACAGGGGGCAAGGACTGAAGCTTTCTTT.

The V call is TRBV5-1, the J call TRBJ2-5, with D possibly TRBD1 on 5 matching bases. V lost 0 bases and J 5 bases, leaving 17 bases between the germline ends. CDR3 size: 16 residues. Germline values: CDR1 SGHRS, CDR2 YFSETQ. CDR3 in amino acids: CASSLGLTVKGETQYF. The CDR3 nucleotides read TGCGCCAGCAGCTTGGGACTTACGGTAAAGGGGGAGACCCAGTACTTC.

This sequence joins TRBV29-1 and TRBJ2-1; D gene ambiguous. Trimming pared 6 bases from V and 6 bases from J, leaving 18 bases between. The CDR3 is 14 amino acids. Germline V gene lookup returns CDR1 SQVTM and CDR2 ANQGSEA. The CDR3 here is CSVPGGVLFNEQFF. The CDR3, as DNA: TGCAGCGTGCCCGGTGGGGTTCTGTTCAATGAGCAGTTCTTC.

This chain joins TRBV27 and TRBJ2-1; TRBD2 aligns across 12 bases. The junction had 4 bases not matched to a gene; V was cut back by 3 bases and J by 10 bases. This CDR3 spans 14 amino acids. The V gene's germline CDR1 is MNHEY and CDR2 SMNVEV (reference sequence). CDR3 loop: CASSLGLAGLEQFF. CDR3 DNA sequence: TGTGCCAGCAGTTTGGGACTAGCGGGCCTAGAGCAGTTCTTC.

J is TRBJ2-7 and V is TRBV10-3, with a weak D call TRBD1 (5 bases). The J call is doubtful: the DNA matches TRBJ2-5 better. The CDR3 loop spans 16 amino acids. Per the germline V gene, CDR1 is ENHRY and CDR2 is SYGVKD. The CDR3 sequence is CAISESSRVALETQYF. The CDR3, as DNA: TGTGCCATCAGTGAGTCAAGCAGGGTAGCCTTAGAGACCCAGTACTTC.

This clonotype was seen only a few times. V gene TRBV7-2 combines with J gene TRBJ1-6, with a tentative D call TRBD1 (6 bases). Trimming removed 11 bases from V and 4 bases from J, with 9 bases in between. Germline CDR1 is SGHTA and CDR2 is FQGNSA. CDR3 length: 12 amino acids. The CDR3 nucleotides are TGTGCCGTACAGGGTTATAATTCACCCCTCCACTTT. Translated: CAVQGYNSPLHF.

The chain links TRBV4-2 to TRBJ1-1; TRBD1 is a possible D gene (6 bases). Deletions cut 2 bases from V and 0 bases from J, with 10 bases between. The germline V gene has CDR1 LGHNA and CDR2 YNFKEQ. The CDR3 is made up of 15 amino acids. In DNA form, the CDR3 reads TGTGCCAGCAGCCAAATCGGACAGCTGAACACTGAAGCTTTCTTT. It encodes CASSQIGQLNTEAFF.

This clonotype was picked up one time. The CDR3 nucleotides are TGTGCCAGCAGCCCCCGGGACACAAGCCACGAGCAGTACTTC. This codes for CASSPRDTSHEQYF. The V call is TRBV7-3, the J call TRBJ2-7; possible D gene TRBD1, 6 bases. Germline assignment: CDR1 SGHTA and CDR2 FQGTGA. This CDR3 region has 14 residues. Between the trimmed V and J ends, which lost 5 bases and 5 bases, there was a span of 16 bases.

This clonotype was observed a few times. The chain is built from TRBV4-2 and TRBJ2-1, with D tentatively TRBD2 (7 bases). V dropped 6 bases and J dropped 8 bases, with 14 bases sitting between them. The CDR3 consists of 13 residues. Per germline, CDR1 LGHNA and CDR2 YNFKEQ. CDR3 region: CASRGGAGYEQFF. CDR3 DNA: TGTGCCAGCAGAGGGGGGGCGGGTTATGAGCAGTTCTTC.

The CDR3 DNA reads as TGTGCCAGCAGCCCCGACTATGGGGGGCTCTACGAGCAGTACTTC. The encoded protein is CASSPDYGGLYEQYF. This chain joins TRBV6-5 and TRBJ2-7; either TRBD1 or TRBD2 may fit D (6 bases each). Germline V gene sequence: CDR1 MNHEY, CDR2 SVGAGI. CDR3 length equals 15 residues. V was clipped by 6 bases and J by 3 bases, with 18 bases between them.

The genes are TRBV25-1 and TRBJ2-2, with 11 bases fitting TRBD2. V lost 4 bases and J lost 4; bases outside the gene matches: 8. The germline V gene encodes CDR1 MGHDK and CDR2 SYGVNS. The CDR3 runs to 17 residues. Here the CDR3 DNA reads TGTGCCAGCAGTGGCCATAGCGGGGGGGCGCCCACCGGGGAGCTGTTTTTT. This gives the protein CASSGHSGGAPTGELFF.

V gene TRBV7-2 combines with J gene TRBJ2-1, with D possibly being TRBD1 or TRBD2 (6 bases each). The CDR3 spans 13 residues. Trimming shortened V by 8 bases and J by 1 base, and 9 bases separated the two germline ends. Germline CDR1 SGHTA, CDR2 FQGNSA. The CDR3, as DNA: TGTGCCAGCGGGGGGCCTTCCTACAATGAGCAGTTCTTC. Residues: CASGGPSYNEQFF. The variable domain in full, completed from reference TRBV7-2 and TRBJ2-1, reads GAGVSQSPSNKVTEKGKDVELRCDPISGHTALYWYRQSLGQGLEFLIYFQGNSAPDKSGLPSDRFSAERTGGSVSTLTIQRTQQEDSAVYLCASGGPSYNEQFFGPGTRLTVL.